Below, 30 T cell receptor beta chains from the same sample are listed, as sequenced in a study of cytomegalovirus exposure and HLA in healthy donors. The PCR employed 60 Vbeta primers together with 13 Jbeta primers. Measured with immunoSEQ multiplex PCR; TCRdb has only the in-frame clones, and not every one. Seen here are 180,000 or so clones, under 90% observed once, and the top ten hold 0.098%. Sample: PBMCs. The receptor set was obtained from a boy under 10 years old in good health and CMV-seronegative.

The sample holds a few counts of this clone. The chain links TRBV6-5 to TRBJ2-2, with D unresolved. The germline V gene has CDR1 MNHEY and CDR2 SVGAGI. The CDR3 contains 14 residues. With 0 bases removed from V and 5 bases from J, the gap between germline ends came to 7 bases. The CDR3: CASSYSRQTGELFF. The CDR3 bases are TGTGCCAGCAGTTACTCGAGGCAGACCGGGGAGCTGTTTTTT.

This clone has just one count. The chain combines TRBV11-2 with TRBJ2-7; possibly TRBD1 for D (6 bases). CDR3 size: 15 residues. Trimming took 1 base from V and 2 from J, leaving 12 bases between them. Germline V CDR1 and CDR2: SGHAT, FQNNGV. The chain's CDR3 is CASSLAGHPTYEQYF. Here the CDR3 DNA reads TGTGCCAGCAGCTTAGCGGGACACCCAACCTACGAGCAGTACTTC.

The chain recombines TRBV5-1 with TRBJ2-7; 9 bases are a match to TRBD1. Germline CDR1 reads SGHRS; CDR2 reads YFSETQ. The CDR3 sequence is 14 residues long. Trimming at V came to 3 bases and at J to 3 bases, leaving 4 bases not matched to a gene. The chain's CDR3 is CASSSGTGFYEQYF. In nucleotides, the CDR3 is TGCGCCAGCAGCTCCGGGACAGGGTTCTACGAGCAGTACTTC.

This clone was picked up one time. This sequence joins TRBV6-5 and TRBJ1-6; D unresolved. V was trimmed by 3 bases and J by 7 bases, leaving 10 bases between them. This CDR3 is 14 amino acids long. From germline, CDR1 is MNHEY and CDR2 SVGAGI. For the CDR3, the DNA is TGTGCCAGCAGTTATGGGTTGAGGAATTCACCCCTCCACTTT. Its translation: CASSYGLRNSPLHF.

V and J are TRBV7-3 and TRBJ2-5; 10 bases line up with TRBD2. Trimming removed 1 base from V and 4 bases from J; junction bases left unmatched: 9. The CDR3 consists of 17 residues. Germline-derived CDR1 and CDR2 are SGHTA and FQGTGA. CDR3 residues: CASSLMGLAGDRETQYF. The CDR3 DNA sequence: TGTGCCAGCAGCTTAATGGGTCTAGCGGGGGACCGAGAGACCCAGTACTTC.

CDR3 amino acids: CASSLAQGNNSPLHF. The DNA for the CDR3 is TGCGCCAGCAGCTTGGCGCAGGGGAATAATTCACCCCTCCACTTT. This sequence joins TRBV5-1 and TRBJ1-6, with a tentative D call TRBD1 (6 bases). The V and J ends lost 0 bases and 5 bases respectively, with 9 bases between them. The CDR3 totals 15 residues. The germline V gene encodes CDR1 SGHRS and CDR2 YFSETQ.

This sequence joins TRBV18 and TRBJ1-5, with a weak D call TRBD1 (5 bases). The germline CDR1 and CDR2 sequences are KGHSH and LQKENI. Trimming took 3 bases from V and 4 from J, leaving 7 bases between them. The CDR3 has 13 residues. The CDR3: CASSPDSNQPQHF. The CDR3 bases are TGTGCCAGCTCACCCGACAGTAATCAGCCCCAGCATTTT.

V is TRBV27 and J is TRBJ1-3; D is unresolved. Germline V CDR1 and CDR2: MNHEY, SMNVEV (reference sequence). The CDR3 has 16 residues. The V gene lost 0 bases and the J gene lost 0 bases, with 9 bases spanning the gap. DNA for the CDR3: TGTGCCAGCAGTTTATCGATTCCGGTCTCTGGAAACACCATATATTTT. This codes for CASSLSIPVSGNTIYF.

J is TRBJ2-5 and V is TRBV6-6, with D possibly being TRBD2 (6 bases). V was trimmed by 2 bases and J by 1 base, leaving 11 bases between them. There are 15 residues in the CDR3. Germline V CDR1 and CDR2: MNHNY, SVGAGI (reference sequence). CDR3 nucleotide sequence: TGTGCCAGCAGTTACGTTGGCGGGGCCCAAGAGACCCAGTACTTC. This sequence encodes CASSYVGGAQETQYF.

This rearrangement joins TRBV5-1 to TRBJ1-1; D gene uncertain. With 2 bases removed from V and 0 bases from J, the gap between germline ends came to 20 bases. Germline loops: CDR1 SGHRS, CDR2 YFSETQ. CDR3 length equals 18 residues. The CDR3 nucleotides read TGCGCCAGCAGCTTCCCGGGTGGTCCTCCCCCTATGAACACTGAAGCTTTCTTT. It encodes CASSFPGGPPPMNTEAFF.

The chain links TRBV29-1 to TRBJ2-1, with 11 nucleotides matching TRBD2. Germline V gene data show CDR1 as SQVTM and CDR2 as ANQGSEA. This CDR3 has 14 amino acids. V lost 6 bases and J lost 8; bases outside the gene matches: 9. As DNA, the CDR3 is TGCAGCGTCCTTAGCGGGGGGGCAAGGGATGAGCAGTTCTTC. This translates into CSVLSGGARDEQFF.

This chain links TRBV7-8 with TRBJ1-5; 9 positions match TRBD1. Germline V gives CDR1 SGHVS, CDR2 FQNEAQ. Unmatched junction bases numbered 8, after V lost 5 bases and J lost 3 bases. The CDR3 has 16 amino acids. The CDR3 coding sequence is TGTGCCAGCAGCCGCCGGGACAGGGAATCCAATCAGCCCCAGCATTTT. It specifies CASSRRDRESNQPQHF.

This clone was picked up a small number of times. V gene TRBV4-1 combines with J gene TRBJ2-1; 8 bases map to TRBD1. The germline V gene has CDR1 MGHRA and CDR2 YSYEKL. The J segment lost 15 bases and the V segment lost 0 bases, leaving 10 bases of the junction unmatched. The CDR3 is 14 amino acids. The CDR3 region is CASSQETGWTGRFF. The CDR3 DNA reads TGCGCCAGCAGCCAAGAGACAGGTTGGACAGGGAGGTTCTTC.

J is TRBJ2-1 and V is TRBV6-5; D not certain. V lost 6 bases, J lost 5 bases, and 5 bases lay in between. This CDR3 is 11 amino acids long. The germline CDR1 and CDR2 sequences are MNHEY and SVGAGI. CDR3 bases: TGTGCCAGCAGCGTAAACAATGAGCAGTTCTTC. This sequence encodes CASSVNNEQFF.

This chain connects TRBV18 to TRBJ2-3; the match to TRBD2 covers 9 bases. There are 16 residues in the CDR3. Losses at the gene ends were 5 bases for V and 0 bases for J; bases not matched to a gene: 6. The germline V gene has CDR1 KGHSH and CDR2 LQKENI. The CDR3 DNA reads as TGTGCCAGCTCATTGCCTAGCGGGGAGAGCACAGATACGCAGTATTTT. This encodes CASSLPSGESTDTQYF.

This clone has just a few counts. This rearrangement joins TRBV9 to TRBJ1-3, with D possibly matching TRBD1 (5 bases). This CDR3 contains 15 residues. The V end lost 1 base, the J end lost 4 bases, and 12 bases lay between the germline ends. Germline V lookup: CDR1 SGDLS, CDR2 YYNGEE. The CDR3 sequence: CASSVSRVGGNTIYF. CDR3 DNA sequence: TGTGCCAGCAGCGTAAGCAGGGTAGGCGGAAACACCATATATTTT.

The CDR3 here is CAAQWIGAGGTEAFF. The CDR3 nucleotides are TGTGCCGCCCAATGGATCGGGGCCGGGGGTACTGAAGCTTTCTTT. The chain is built from TRBV6-5 and TRBJ1-1; D is possibly TRBD1 (5 bases). Germline assignment: CDR1 MNHEY and CDR2 SVGAGI. The CDR3 loop spans 15 amino acids. Trimming pared 11 bases from V and 5 bases from J, leaving 24 bases between.

The V call is TRBV30, the J call TRBJ1-5; the match to TRBD1 covers 7 bases. This CDR3 comprises 14 residues. The germline V gene encodes CDR1 GTSNPN and CDR2 SVGIG (reference sequence). V lost 1 base to trimming and J lost 2 bases; unmatched junction nucleotides: 2. CDR3 bases: TGTGCCTGGAGTGAGGGACAGCGCAATCAGCCCCAGCATTTT. This codes for CAWSEGQRNQPQHF.

The rearrangement links TRBV30 to TRBJ1-3, with a tentative D call TRBD1 (6 bases). CDR1 is GTSNPN, CDR2 SVGIG, per germline (reference sequence). The CDR3 is 13 amino acids. V was clipped by 5 bases and J by 4 bases, with 12 bases between them. The CDR3 nucleotides are TGTGCCTGGGAAACAGGGATCGGAAACACCATATATTTT. Residues: CAWETGIGNTIYF.

The chain employs TRBV28 and TRBJ2-5; maybe TRBD2 (5 bases). CDR1 is MDHEN, CDR2 SYDVKM, per germline. Trimming removed 0 bases at V and 3 bases at J, with 5 bases between. This CDR3 comprises 13 residues. This chain's CDR3 is CASSLWREETQYF. The CDR3 coding sequence is TGTGCCAGCAGTTTATGGCGGGAAGAGACCCAGTACTTC. Filled out from reference TRBV28 and TRBJ2-5, the complete variable domain reads DVKVTQSSRYLVKRTGEKVFLECVQDMDHENMFWYRQDPGLGLRLIYFSYDVKMKEKGDIPEGYSVSREKKERFSLILESASTNQTSMYLCASSLWREETQYFGPGTRLLVL.

The table lists this clone with a few counts. This sequence joins TRBV19 and TRBJ1-5; no reliable D call. V lost 6 bases, J lost 3 bases, and 15 bases lay in between. The CDR3 runs to 15 residues. CDR1 is LNHDA, CDR2 SQIVND, per germline (reference sequence). The CDR3 nucleotides read TGTGCCAGTAGCCTAACGGGAAGGGTCAATCAGCCCCAGCATTTT. Amino acids: CASSLTGRVNQPQHF.

The chain is built from TRBV4-3 and TRBJ2-4; 7 nucleotides match TRBD1. Germline loops: CDR1 LGHNA, CDR2 YSLEER. The CDR3 is made up of 16 amino acids. V dropped 3 bases and J dropped 0; count of bases not matched to a gene: 5. This CDR3 reads CASSQTGFLAKNIQYF. As DNA, the CDR3 is TGCGCCAGCAGCCAGACAGGGTTCCTAGCCAAAAACATTCAGTACTTC.

V gene TRBV7-9 combines with J gene TRBJ2-7; 9 bases are shared with TRBD1. This CDR3 is built from 17 residues. V lost 0 bases to trimming and J lost 2 bases; unmatched junction nucleotides: 8. Per the germline V gene, CDR1 is SEHNR and CDR2 is FQNEAQ (reference sequence). DNA for the CDR3: TGTGCCAGCAGCTTAGCATCGGAGGGGACAGGGACCTACGAGCAGTACTTC. Protein sequence: CASSLASEGTGTYEQYF.

CDR3 DNA: TGTGCCAGCACCCCGAGGGTGGCGGGAGATAATTCACCCCTCCACTTT. This translates into CASTPRVAGDNSPLHF. This rearrangement joins TRBV5-8 to TRBJ1-6; D not resolved. Trimming left V 6 bases short and J 5 bases short, with 18 bases between. The CDR3 contains 16 residues. In germline, CDR1 is SGHTS, CDR2 YDEGEE.

V and J are TRBV7-2 and TRBJ1-2, with a possible D match to TRBD1 (5 bases). The CDR3 is 14 amino acids. In germline, CDR1 is SGHTA, CDR2 FQGNSA. V dropped 1 base and J dropped 6 bases, with 12 bases sitting between them. Written as DNA, the CDR3 is TGTGCCAGCAGCTTAGGGGGGGGATGGAATGGCTACACCTTC. It codes for CASSLGGGWNGYTF.

In its sample, this clone was seen a few times. The chain is built from TRBV5-1 and TRBJ2-7; 11 bases match TRBD2. The CDR3 sequence is 15 residues long. The V segment lost 1 base and the J segment 3 bases; nucleotides outside the gene matches: 3. Germline values: CDR1 SGHRS, CDR2 YFSETQ. The DNA for the CDR3 is TGCGCCAGCAGCTTGTCCGGGACTAGCGGCTACGAGCAGTACTTC. This codes for CASSLSGTSGYEQYF.

The rearrangement links TRBV12-5 to TRBJ2-3; 8 bases are shared with TRBD1. Germline-derived CDR1 and CDR2 are LGHNT and FRNRAP. V lost 1 base, J lost 2 bases, and 5 bases stayed unmatched. This CDR3 contains 16 residues. The DNA for the CDR3 is TGTGCTAGTGGTTTGGCGGACAGGGATTACACAGATACGCAGTATTTT. This gives the protein CASGLADRDYTDTQYF.

The chain couples TRBV5-1 to TRBJ2-3; the D is unclear. CDR3 length: 13 amino acids. Trimming pared 4 bases from V and 4 bases from J, leaving 10 bases between. The V gene's germline CDR1 is SGHRS and CDR2 YFSETQ. The CDR3 loop is CASSLLYADTQYF. CDR3 bases: TGCGCCAGCAGCCTGCTCTACGCAGATACGCAGTATTTT.

The V gene is TRBV7-3, the J gene TRBJ2-1; 14 nucleotides line up with TRBD2. Trimming at V came to 5 bases and at J to 7 bases, leaving 4 bases not matched to a gene. CDR3 length: 15 amino acids. The germline CDR1 and CDR2 sequences are SGHTA and FQGTGA. The CDR3: CASSPRLAGGNEQFF. CDR3 coding DNA: TGTGCCAGCAGCCCCAGACTAGCGGGGGGGAATGAGCAGTTCTTC.

This chain joins TRBV27 and TRBJ2-1; 13 bases are shared with TRBD2. The CDR3 consists of 17 residues. The germline V gene encodes CDR1 MNHEY and CDR2 SMNVEV (reference sequence). V lost 4 bases to trimming and J lost 8 bases; unmatched junction nucleotides: 11. The CDR3 sequence: CASSSPTSGGAVDEQFF. The CDR3, as DNA: TGTGCCAGCAGTTCACCTACTAGCGGGGGGGCCGTGGATGAGCAGTTCTTC.